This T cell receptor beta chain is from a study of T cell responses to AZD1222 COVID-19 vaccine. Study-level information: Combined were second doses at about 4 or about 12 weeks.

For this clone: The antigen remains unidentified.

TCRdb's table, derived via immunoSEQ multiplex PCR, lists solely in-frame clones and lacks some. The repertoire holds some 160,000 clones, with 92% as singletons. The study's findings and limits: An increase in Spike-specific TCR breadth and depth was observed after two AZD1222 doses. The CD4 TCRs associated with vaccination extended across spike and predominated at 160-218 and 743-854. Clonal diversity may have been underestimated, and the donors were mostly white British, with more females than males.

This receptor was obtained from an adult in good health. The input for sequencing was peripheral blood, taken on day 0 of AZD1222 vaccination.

The CDR3 nucleotides are TGTGCCAGCAGCTTAGGGACAGGCAACAATGAGCAGTTCTTC. This codes for CASSLGTGNNEQFF. V and J are TRBV7-2 and TRBJ2-1, with 7 bases that match TRBD1. Trimming removed 1 base from V and 5 bases from J; junction bases left unmatched: 2. Germline CDR1 is SGHTA and CDR2 is FQGNSA. This CDR3 has 14 residues.